The 3 T cell receptor beta chains presented below share a single source sample, sequenced in a study of regulatory dendritic cells for organ transplantation. The method was immunoSEQ multiplex PCR; TCRdb's version includes in-frame clones alone and lacks a portion of them. This table has about 30,000 clones, roughly 80% appearing once. Specimen: naive CD4+ T cells from blood. The subset was: CD45RA+ naive T cells. The receptors stem from a human donor in good health.

V gene TRBV6-1 combines with J gene TRBJ1-2, with D hard to call. There are 13 residues in the CDR3. Germline CDR1 is MNHNS and CDR2 is SASEGT. V lost 3 bases, J lost 6 bases, and 11 bases lay in between. Written as DNA, the CDR3 is TGTGCCAGCAGTGAGTGGCAGAATGATGGCTACACCTTC. Encoded protein: CASSEWQNDGYTF.

The genes are TRBV6-1 and TRBJ1-5, with D uncertain. Germline V gives CDR1 MNHNS, CDR2 SASEGT. Trimming removed 2 bases at V and 0 bases at J, with 11 bases between. CDR3 size: 16 residues. The DNA of the CDR3 is TGTGCCAGCAGTGAATACACAGCCTTTAGCAATCAGCCCCAGCATTTT. This sequence encodes CASSEYTAFSNQPQHF.

The CDR3: CASRGRQLNEKLFF. CDR3 DNA: TGTGCCAGCAGGGGGCGACAGCTAAATGAAAAACTGTTTTTT. The V call is TRBV6-6, the J call TRBJ1-4, with D tentatively TRBD1 (5 bases). The CDR3 is 14 residues long. CDR1 is MNHNY and CDR2 is SVGAGI in the germline V gene (reference sequence). V lost 6 bases, J lost 5 bases, and 13 bases lay in between.